This T cell receptor (beta chain) was captured by sequencing in a study of cytomegalovirus exposure and HLA in healthy donors (dated by TCRdb to 2015 to 2018). Regarding the research as a whole: An earlier analysis of approximately 590 of the donors reported about 290 Gb of sequence data and about 100 million unique TCR beta sequences from around 200 million T cells. Roughly five DR-DQ haplotypes were handled as single units for association and clustering, since linkage in the cohort was strong. An earlier analysis of 500 to 750 of the donors applied high-throughput TCR beta sequencing to assess whether each TCR beta V gene segment acted as functional or pseudogenic. Rather than using new phenotypic data, the later analysis identified candidate immune exposures from TCR beta sequences and from how often those sequences occurred across donors. In a later analysis, previously published TCR beta repertoires from fewer than 750 donors were re-analyzed and high-resolution HLA genotyping was added so that TCR occurrence patterns could be studied. The aim of the study was to test whether cataloging public T cell receptors could identify signatures of past pathogen exposure. In addition to the first cohort of roughly 700 subjects, a separate validation cohort of 130 or so different subjects was used. High-throughput TCR immunosequencing, statistical association of individual TCRs with disease status, and machine learning were combined to predict cytomegalovirus infection status. On average, 235,054 unique TCR beta nucleotide sequences were sequenced per donor among 398 genotyped donors of the cohort, with 15% to 20% of those sequences being non-productive. HLA typing covered class I and class II loci at four-digit resolution. The genetic ancestry cluster associated with self-reported Caucasian donors included about 81% of the roughly 390 genotyped donors. Alongside the repertoire data, information on donor age, sex, ethnicity and CMV serostatus was compiled. A later genetic analysis took genome-wide SNP genotypes for about 55% of the roughly 700 donors and used that subset as a discovery cohort. Typing coverage varied by locus: about 629-630 donors for A, B, C, DRB1 and DQB1; roughly 560 for DQA1; more than 600 for DPA1; around 450 for DPB1. Approximately 300 gigabases of sequencing data and approximately 93 million unique TCR sequences were included in an early release covering roughly 600 HLA-typed donors. The T cell repertoires of under 700 subjects were profiled by immunosequencing and related to cytomegalovirus serostatus. All discovery cohort repertoires had been generated on a single sequencing platform. Broad study findings and their caveats: Most TCR sequences were seen in very few donors, while some public TCRs were found in many individuals. When HLA alleles, especially DR and DQ, strongly co-occurred, TCR associations were difficult to assign to individual alleles. The classifier was reported to diagnose cytomegalovirus status with high specificity and sensitivity in both the original and validation cohorts. In this cohort, only TCR beta chains were sequenced, and detectable features were limited by the absence of alpha or paired-chain data. A few of the identified cytomegalovirus-associated TCR beta chains were confirmed in vitro to be specific for cytomegalovirus antigens. An association between a missense DCLRE1C variant and V-gene and J-gene trimming of TCR beta chains was found in a later genetic analysis and replicated in an independent cohort. In a later analysis, TCR association rates were found to vary across HLA loci, with the most associated TCRs seen for DRB1 alleles and the fewest for HLA-C alleles. A later analysis associated 16,951 TCR beta sequences with specific HLA alleles at a false discovery rate of 0.05. Immune exposure information for the cohort was limited to CMV serostatus. Over 15 rarely observed V segments, including chromosome 9 orphons, were excluded from the earlier analysis of some 590 of the donors because counts were too low. It was suggested by the authors that the approach could potentially be generalized to other disease states and immunological phenotypes. Compared with equally common non-associated chains, HLA-associated TCR beta chains in a later analysis were more clonally expanded and had lower generation probabilities. Because HLA typing was missing for some donors at each locus, association tests included only the typed subset. Because the 87-base-pair reads could not distinguish some IMGT-functional V segments, including TRBV6-2 and TRBV6-3, those segments were excluded. A further reported finding was that TCR beta sequences accurately predicted the HLA-A and HLA-B alleles for most subjects in the first cohort. The study listed 150 to 200 TCR beta chains as associated with cytomegalovirus. Broadly in line with IMGT annotations, most TCR beta V segments showed up in productive rearrangements about 87% or about 30% of the time in an earlier analysis of several hundred of the donors. Correlated functional status among segregating V segments might reflect linkage disequilibrium, but an unknown experimental factor could not be ruled out. Presence/absence analyses assumed roughly uniform sequencing depth across donors, an assumption that may not hold. A cluster of highly shared sequence variants was judged likely to be a technical artifact of the sequencing pipeline. Most CMV-associated TCR beta chains appeared to be HLA-restricted in a later analysis, and the HLA associations seemed to be driven largely by CMV exposure. Compared with the roughly 600-donor mean, donors in an Asian-associated ancestry cluster had fewer N-insertions in productive TCRs, according to a later genetic analysis. A later analysis reported that several top co-occurrence clusters appeared linked to parvovirus B19, influenza, CMV and Epstein-Barr virus.

Turning to this clone: The specificity of this receptor is unknown. The record has no base qualities; no much larger clone is one base away.

The cohort consisted of more than 650 healthy bone marrow donors. All cohort members were sampled while nominally healthy, although unrecorded immune exposures were likely present. CMV serostatus was recorded as positive for roughly 290 and negative for about 55% of the 666 cohort members, whereas no CMV serostatus was recorded for the donor in question. Every donor gave a peripheral blood sample, and the peripheral blood mononuclear cells from that sample were used for TCR beta sequencing. Genomic DNA extraction from the blood cell samples was performed with the Qiagen DNeasy Blood Extraction Kit. The V end gives up 5 bases and the J end 0 bases, leaving 4 bases in the junction not matched to a gene. Sequences MNHEY (CDR1) and SVGAGI (CDR2) are obtained from the germline V gene. The cysteine opens and the phenylalanine closes a CDR3 of 15 amino acids. Only the CDR3 DNA stays, 45 bases, in frame from base 1.

Libraries were prepared through the immunoSEQ multiplex PCR assay. The multiplex PCR relied on a mix of 60 forward primers for TCR Vbeta segments and 13 reverse primers for TCR Jbeta segments. The CDR3 region of rearranged TCR beta genes was amplified from genomic DNA with a multiplex PCR assay. Amplified TCR beta libraries were sequenced as 87-base-pair reads on the Illumina HiSeq System. From the authors' description of their analysis: A later analysis counted tens of millions of unique TCR beta chains across the 500 to 850 repertoires, and some 11 million of these chains were shared by at least two donors. Raw reads were error-corrected and collapsed into unique sequences with a nearest-neighbor algorithm that merged closely related sequences to remove PCR and sequencing errors. To assign V, D and J gene segments, CDR3 sequences were aligned to IMGT reference sequences. For a sequence to be retained, a match of at least six nucleotides to both a V gene segment and a J gene segment was required. A rearrangement was called productive if the CDR3 had no stop codons and remained in frame with V and J, and every other rearrangement was called non-productive. Following IMGT convention, CDR3 was defined as the stretch from the second conserved V-encoded cysteine to the conserved J-encoded phenylalanine. Sequences without an unambiguous match to a single V gene segment were excluded from the earlier analysis of about 630 of the donors. An earlier analysis of just under 600 of the donors called V segments functional above 56.7% productive rearrangements and segregating when the between-donor standard deviation exceeded 5%. A statistical classification framework was built for diagnosing cytomegalovirus status from the catalog of TCR beta chain sequences. A later analysis assigned V and J genes by comparing TCR nucleotide sequences with IMGT/GENE-DB human TR gene sequences. The TCRdist pipeline was used in a later analysis to assign CDR3 sequences and most-parsimonious VDJ recombination scenarios. In a later analysis, each TCR beta chain was defined by its CDR3 amino acid sequence together with its V-gene family, and reads without a unique V-gene family were excluded. A later analysis removed several hundred highly shared, low-generation-probability nucleotide sequences to deal with suspected cross-contamination and a sequencing artifact. In a later analysis, a clonal expansion index for each public chain was calculated from normalized within-repertoire ranks of inferred template counts. In a later analysis, generation probabilities were computed with a VDJ recombination model fitted to out-of-frame rearrangements, and the resulting probabilities were checked against IGoR. Hypergeometric tests were used in a later analysis to score TCR-TCR, TCR-HLA and TCR-CMV co-occurrence, with a repertoire-size bias correction applied to the TCR pairs. False discovery rates were estimated in a later analysis by permuting HLA or CMV assignments 20 times. In a later analysis, co-occurring TCRs were grouped with DBSCAN, and TCRdist sequence similarity was added when clustering was performed within HLA-allele-positive subsets. Co-occurrence clustering excluded repertoires with fewer than 30,000 or more than 120,000 public chains, plus five with anomalous nucleotide sharing. Here the immuneACCESS table is served through TCRdb, limited to in-frame sequences with V and J called. Missing clones are a known gap in these copies; in checked studies unresolved V genes cover under half, and the rest lacks a known reason. V and J calls and clone size are those listed in that table; D and trimming were worked out from the DNA. The sample contains about 94,000 clones, about 80% of them found a single time. The ten top clones hold over 9% of the sample.

The V and J segments used are TRBV6-5 and TRBJ1-5, with TRBD1 matching 7 junction bases. The sequence was collected from a human donor in good health. The sequenced material came from PBMCs. The DNA sequence is given as TGTGCCAGCAGTCCGGACAGGAGTAGCAATCAGCCCCAGCATTTT. This sequence encodes CASSPDRSSNQPQHF.